The rows below give T cell receptor beta chains drawn from one sample of a study of blood T cell repertoires in COVID-19. Sequencing used immunoSEQ multiplex PCR; TCRdb keeps in-frame clones, though not all of them. The top ten clones hold 2% to 2.5% of a sample with hundreds of thousands of clones, 86% of them seen once. The sample comprised PBMCs or T cells enriched from blood (not recorded which). The receptors come from a woman in her forties or fifties who had recovered from COVID-19. The CDR3 runs from the conserved cysteine through the conserved F or W. The D gene is left open where the match is weak. Not every row has a clone size; where given, it reads once, few, many or a size class.

NA TRBJ1-5 NA TRBV7-2 CASSLAAGAPRQPQHF TGTGCCAGCAGCTTAGCGGCTGGGGCCCCCCGGCAGCCCCAGCATTTT
NA TRBJ1-2 NA TRBV3-1/TRBV3-2 CASSQNSYGYTF TGTGCCAGCAGCCAAAACTCCTATGGCTACACCTTC
NA TRBJ2-1 TRBD1 TRBV29-1 CSVQLGQSIGEFF TGCAGCGTACAACTGGGACAGTCAATTGGGGAGTTCTTC
NA TRBJ1-1 NA TRBV11-3 CASSLGGRLGLEAFF TGTGCCAGCAGCTTAGGGGGCCGATTGGGTCTTGAAGCTTTCTTT
NA TRBJ1-1 TRBD1 TRBV6-2/TRBV6-3 CASSRRQGAEAFF TGTGCCAGCAGCCGAAGACAGGGGGCAGAAGCTTTCTTT
few TRBJ1-6 NA TRBV2 CASSGRAGNSPLHF TGTGCCAGCAGCGGCCGGGCAGGGAATTCACCCCTCCACTTT
NA TRBJ2-7 TRBD1 TRBV7-3 CASSPRDRATYEQYF TGTGCCAGCAGCCCCCGGGACAGGGCGACCTACGAGCAGTACTTC
NA TRBJ1-2 TRBD1 TRBV12-3/TRBV12-4 CASSLDRVYGYTF TGTGCCAGCAGTTTGGACAGGGTATACGGCTACACCTTC
few TRBJ1-1 NA TRBV28 CASTLGGSTEAFF TGTGCCAGCACGCTGGGGGGATCCACTGAAGCTTTCTTT
NA TRBJ1-1 NA TRBV28 CASTRNTNIAFF TGTGCCAGCACGAGAAATACGAATATCGCTTTCTTT
NA TRBJ2-7 TRBD2 TRBV5-4 CASSFVAGGRAYEQYF TGTGCCAGCAGCTTCGTCGCGGGCGGGAGGGCCTACGAGCAGTACTTC
NA TRBJ1-4 NA TRBV7-2 CASSLGAYNEKLFF TGTGCCAGCAGTCTGGGGGCGTATAATGAAAAACTGTTTTTT
NA TRBJ1-2 NA TRBV7-9 CASSSTDRNRYGYTF TGTGCCAGCAGCTCCACCGACAGGAACCGGTATGGCTACACCTTC
NA TRBJ1-3 NA TRBV6-5 CASSYTRASGNTIYF TGTGCCAGCAGTTACACGCGGGCGTCAGGAAACACCATATATTTT
NA TRBJ1-5 TRBD1 TRBV30 CAWSSGTGRNQPQHF TGTGCCTGGAGTTCCGGGACAGGGCGCAATCAGCCCCAGCATTTT
NA TRBJ2-7 TRBD2 TRBV7-9 CASSPPGLEGEQYF TGTGCCAGCAGCCCGCCGGGACTAGAGGGCGAGCAGTACTTC
NA TRBJ1-2 NA TRBV20-1 CSAPDYGYTF TGCAGTGCTCCCGACTATGGCTACACCTTC
NA TRBJ2-1 NA TRBV5-1 CASSLAGSTYNEQFF TGCGCCAGCAGCTTGGCGGGGAGCACCTACAATGAGCAGTTCTTC
few TRBJ1-3 NA TRBV28 CASSPEWGTRNTIYF TGTGCCAGCAGTCCCGAGTGGGGCACTCGAAACACCATATATTTT
NA TRBJ2-2 TRBD1 TRBV9 CASSNPAGTGVTGELFF TGTGCCAGCAGCAACCCCGCCGGGACAGGGGTCACCGGGGAGCTGTTTTTT
NA TRBJ2-4 TRBD2 TRBV2 CASSKQAGGAKNIQYF TGTGCCAGCAGTAAGCAAGCGGGGGGAGCCAAAAACATTCAGTACTTC
NA TRBJ1-1 TRBD1 TRBV27 CASSRTQGAEAFF TGTGCCAGCAGTCGAACCCAGGGGGCAGAAGCTTTCTTT
NA TRBJ2-7 TRBD2 TRBV7-2 CASSLNTGGPAEQYF TGTGCCAGCAGCTTAAATACGGGAGGGCCGGCCGAGCAGTACTTC
NA TRBJ1-1 TRBD1 TRBV15 CATSRGTAREAFF TGTGCCACCAGCAGGGGGACAGCGCGAGAAGCTTTCTTT
NA TRBJ2-6 NA TRBV5-5 CASSPTAGAWGANVLTF TGTGCCAGCAGCCCCACGGCGGGGGCCTGGGGGGCCAACGTCCTGACTTTC
NA TRBJ1-5 TRBD1 TRBV6-2/TRBV6-3 CASSFLTGSGQPQHF TGTGCCAGCAGTTTCCTGACAGGGAGTGGTCAGCCCCAGCATTTT